The subject of this entry is one TCR beta chain. The antigen is unknown. The V gene's germline CDR1 is DFQATT and CDR2 SNEGSKA (reference sequence). There are 13 residues in the CDR3. The junction had 3 bases not matched to a gene; V was cut back by 2 bases and J by 3 bases. This sample is part of a study of T-cell reconstitution after alpha-beta-depleted transplantation in children. Study-wide results and limits: Newly made T cells mostly supplied T-cell counts and diversity one year after transplant. Certain patients had high TCRbeta diversity at day 60, and it came from recipient T cells and thymic progenitors that survived. Roughly two months post-transplant, alpha-beta T cells reportedly originated from several hundred graft clones that had expanded.

Preparation of the TCRbeta library was carried out with unique molecular identifiers. TCRdb reprocessed the PCR reads via MiXCR and lists one record per CDR3 protein. This repertoire shows fewer than 750,000 distinct CDR3 sequences, more than 20% found once; its top ten account for around an eighth. The origin of this receptor is a boy under three years old who had a stem cell transplant for acute myeloid leukemia, so the T cells may come from the graft donor. The sample in question was PBMCs, mostly from graft donor cells, obtained 360 days after TCRalphabeta/CD19-depleted stem cell transplant. The chain is built from TRBV20-1 and TRBJ2-5; TRBD1 matches at 7 bases. CDR3 protein: CSARQGTEETQYF. The DNA for the CDR3 is TGCAGTGCTAGACAAGGGACAGAAGAGACCCAGTACTTC.